This T cell receptor (beta chain) is drawn from a study of control samples from healthy donors and cancer patients. Assay used: immunoSEQ multiplex PCR; TCRdb lists only in-frame clones, some missing. This sample has under 60,000 clones, with 93% found just once. Unmatched junction bases numbered 1, after V lost 0 bases and J lost 4 bases. Germline lookup yields CDR1 ENHRY and CDR2 SYGVKD. The CDR3 runs to 15 residues. This clone has a single count. V is TRBV10-3 and J is TRBJ2-1, with 9 bases identical to TRBD1. Sequencing input: PBMCs. The receptor was derived from a woman aged 45-59 years with head and neck cancer. CDR3 residues: CAISESGQGYNEQFF. The CDR3 DNA is TGTGCCATCAGTGAGTCTGGACAGGGGTACAATGAGCAGTTCTTC.